This TCR beta chain stems from a study of siplizumab effects on memory and regulatory T cells. Germline CDR1 is SQVTM and CDR2 is ANQGSEA. Deletions cut 3 bases from V and 4 bases from J, with 11 bases between. The CDR3 contains 13 residues. This clone was found once. Its target is not known. Three pairs of donors had their unstimulated naive, memory, effector memory and TEMRA subsets sequenced. Study results and limitations: Naive T cells were seen as more diverse than memory cells and as major alloresponse contributors. Alloreactive clones mapping to unstimulated subsets formed only a minor fraction. Assignment of a naive or memory phenotype failed for roughly 75-95% of the proliferating CD4+ or CD8+ clones.

Assay used: immunoSEQ multiplex PCR; TCRdb lists only in-frame clones, some missing. The sample contains about 52,000 clones, 95% to 97% of which appear only once. The chain links TRBV29-1 to TRBJ2-3; no reliable D call. The source material was naive CD4+ T cells sorted from blood. The receptor was isolated from a human donor in good health. The CDR3 here is CSVDNGYADTQYF. The CDR3 region has the DNA TGCAGCGTTGATAATGGGTACGCAGATACGCAGTATTTT.